This T cell receptor beta chain was observed in a study of naive and memory T cell subsets. Study conclusions and caveats: Especially in CD8 cells, naive repertoires contained a few larger clonotypes, possibly CD45RA-re-expressing memory cells.

An equimolar mix of two oligonucleotides served as the beta constant-region primer for TRBC1 and TRBC2. Nested alpha and beta constant-region primers with the SP2 primer drove four PCR rounds on ligated cDNA. Via MiXCR, TCRdb re-called the UMI-ligation and nested PCR reads, giving one row per CDR3 protein. The table lists approximately 150,000 distinct CDR3 sequences, about 20% of them singletons, with approximately 0.1% in the top ten. Per the germline V gene, CDR1 is SGDLS and CDR2 is YYNGEE. V dropped 5 bases and J dropped 7; count of bases not matched to a gene: 6. The CDR3 consists of 13 residues. This clonotype has more than one count but fewer than ten. Its matching antigen is unknown.

This chain links TRBV9 with TRBJ2-7, with TRBD1 matching over 10 bases. Sample: naive CD4+ T cells from blood. The receptor was derived from a human donor in good health. The CDR3 protein is CASSAGQGLEQYF. CDR3 coding DNA: TGTGCCAGCAGTGCGGGACAGGGGTTGGAGCAGTACTTC.